Sequencing of this TCR beta chain was carried out in a study of T cell responses to AZD1222 COVID-19 vaccine. Whole-study results and caveats: Donors were chiefly white British, with a greater number of females, and clonal diversity was perhaps underestimated.

The table lists this clone with a few counts. Its specificity is not known. TCRdb keeps only in-frame clones here, not all; method: immunoSEQ multiplex PCR. The sample holds 180,000 or so clones, 70% to 90% seen once. Per the germline V gene, CDR1 is SGHTA and CDR2 is FQGNSA. The ends were cut back, 8 bases at V and 0 bases at J, with 11 bases in the middle. CDR3 length: 14 amino acids. The sample in question was peripheral blood, obtained 28 days after the second dose of the MenACWY control vaccine. The genes are TRBV7-2 and TRBJ2-1; D possibly corresponds to TRBD1 (5 bases). The source is an adult who received the MenACWY meningococcal vaccine as a control. The CDR3 DNA is TGTGCCAGCTTTCAGGGATCCTCCTACAATGAGCAGTTCTTC. It encodes CASFQGSSYNEQFF.